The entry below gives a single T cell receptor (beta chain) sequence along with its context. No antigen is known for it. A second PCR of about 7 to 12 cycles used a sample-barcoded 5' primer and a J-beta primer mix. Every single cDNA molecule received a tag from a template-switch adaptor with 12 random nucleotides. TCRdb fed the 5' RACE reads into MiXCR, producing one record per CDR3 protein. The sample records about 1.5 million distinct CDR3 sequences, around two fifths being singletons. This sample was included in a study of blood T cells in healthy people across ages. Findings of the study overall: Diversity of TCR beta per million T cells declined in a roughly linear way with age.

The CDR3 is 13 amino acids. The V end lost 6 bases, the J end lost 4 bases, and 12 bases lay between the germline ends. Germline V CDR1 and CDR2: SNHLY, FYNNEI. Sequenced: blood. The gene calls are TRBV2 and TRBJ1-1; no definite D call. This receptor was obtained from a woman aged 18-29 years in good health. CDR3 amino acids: CASRPGFLTEAFF. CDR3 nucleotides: TGTGCCAGCAGGCCGGGCTTTCTCACTGAAGCTTTCTTT.